Following are 15 T cell receptor beta chains from one sample sequenced in a study of cytomegalovirus exposure and HLA in healthy donors. PCR employed 60 Vbeta and 13 Jbeta primers. Clones were sequenced by immunoSEQ multiplex PCR, and TCRdb holds only the in-frame ones, with some missing. The data hold roughly 190,000 clones, with about 79% observed a single time. What was sequenced was PBMCs. These receptors were obtained from a woman in her forties or fifties in good health and CMV-seronegative.

This clone was found once. The J gene is TRBJ1-4, the V gene TRBV19, with D possibly TRBD1 on 5 matching bases. The germline V gene has CDR1 LNHDA and CDR2 SQIVND (reference sequence). There are 14 residues in the CDR3. The ends were cut back, 3 bases at V and 10 bases at J, with 15 bases in the middle. CDR3 sequence (DNA): TGTGCCAGTAGTATTGGGGCGGGAGGCGGAAAACTGTTTTTT. It is translated as CASSIGAGGGKLFF.

This chain links TRBV7-2 with TRBJ1-6; tentative D call: TRBD1 (5 bases). Per germline, CDR1 SGHTA and CDR2 FQGNSA. This CDR3 spans 16 amino acids. Trimming took 1 base from V and 10 from J, leaving 17 bases between them. Written as DNA, the CDR3 is TGTGCCAGCAGCTTAGACCCAGGGAGGCAAAAGTCACCCCTCCACTTT. It yields the protein CASSLDPGRQKSPLHF.

The genes are TRBV2 and TRBJ2-5; perhaps TRBD2 as D (6 bases). This CDR3 is built from 15 residues. The ends were cut back, 3 bases at V and 3 bases at J, with 14 bases in the middle. Germline CDR1 and CDR2: SNHLY and FYNNEI. DNA for the CDR3: TGTGCCAGCAGTGAGAGGAGGGATACGGAAGAGACCCAGTACTTC. This encodes CASSERRDTEETQYF.

This clone has a handful of counts. A read error may produce the germline difference seen at one junction end. The chain carries TRBV6-1 and TRBJ2-5, with a tentative D call TRBD1 (6 bases). The CDR3 is 15 residues long. Germline V lookup: CDR1 MNHNS, CDR2 SASEGT. DNA for the CDR3: TGTGCCAGCAGGGAAGTGGAGGTCAGGGGAGAGACCCAGTACTTC. It yields the protein CASREVEVRGETQYF.

The chain couples TRBV27 to TRBJ1-3; D gene uncertain. CDR1 and CDR2 from the germline V gene are MNHEY and SMNVEV (reference sequence). CDR3 length: 15 amino acids. Trimming cost V 3 bases and J 0 bases, with 9 bases left between them. For the CDR3, the DNA is TGTGCCAGCAGTTTCTCCGGACTCTCTGGAAACACCATATATTTT. It specifies CASSFSGLSGNTIYF.

The V call is TRBV4-1, the J call TRBJ1-1, with TRBD1 identical over 7 bases. V shed 1 base and J 0 bases; nucleotides not matched to a gene: 11. CDR1 MGHRA and CDR2 YSYEKL come from the germline V gene. The CDR3 has 18 residues. CDR3 residues: CASSQGSQGGRLNTEAFF. CDR3 in DNA: TGCGCCAGCAGCCAAGGGTCCCAGGGGGGCAGATTGAACACTGAAGCTTTCTTT.

J is TRBJ2-7 and V is TRBV28; TRBD1 aligns across 8 bases. CDR3 length equals 15 residues. The germline V gene has CDR1 MDHEN and CDR2 SYDVKM. Unmatched junction bases numbered 6, after V lost 5 bases and J lost 0 bases. Here the CDR3 DNA reads TGTGCCAGCAGTCCGACAGGGGCCCCCTCCTACGAGCAGTACTTC. This sequence encodes CASSPTGAPSYEQYF.

The gene calls are TRBV7-9 and TRBJ2-3, with 10 bases lining up with TRBD1. Unmatched junction bases numbered 5, after V lost 1 base and J lost 7 bases. CDR1 is SEHNR and CDR2 is FQNEAQ in the germline V gene (reference sequence). This CDR3 spans 15 amino acids. Here the CDR3 DNA reads TGTGCCAGCAGCTTAGTGGAGACAGGGGGCAATACGCAGTATTTT. It encodes CASSLVETGGNTQYF. The variable domain in full, with the rest retrieved from reference TRBV7-9 and TRBJ2-3, is DTGVSQNPRHKITKRGQNVTFRCDPISEHNRLYWYRQTLGQGPEFLTYFQNEAQLEKSRLLSDRFSAERPKGSFSTLEIQRTEQGDSAMYLCASSLVETGGNTQYFGPGTRLTVL.

V gene TRBV27 combines with J gene TRBJ2-5, with TRBD1 matching 7 bases. The end of the DNA fits TRBJ2-7 better, so the J call may be wrong. Germline V lookup: CDR1 MNHEY, CDR2 SMNVEV (reference sequence). The CDR3 is 13 residues long. This chain's CDR3 is CASSPTGIYEQYF. Here the CDR3 DNA reads TGTGCCAGCAGCCCGACAGGGATCTACGAGCAGTACTTC.

The chain links TRBV29-1 to TRBJ1-1, with unresolved D. From germline, CDR1 is SQVTM and CDR2 ANQGSEA. Trimming removed 0 bases at V and 3 bases at J, with 17 bases between. The CDR3 spans 16 residues. DNA for the CDR3: TGCAGCGTTGAAGACCGGAGGGATACGACGTACACTGAAGCTTTCTTT. Residues: CSVEDRRDTTYTEAFF. The entire variable domain, with the rest obtained from reference TRBV29-1 and TRBJ1-1, is as follows: SAVISQKPSRDICQRGTSLTIQCQVDSQVTMMFWYRQQPGQSLTLIATANQGSEATYESGFVIDKFPISRPNLTFSTLTVSNMSPEDSSIYLCSVEDRRDTTYTEAFFGQGTRLTVV.

J is TRBJ1-4 and V is TRBV5-6; 7 bases are a match to TRBD1. V shed 3 bases, J shed 2 bases, and the junction held 13 bases outside the gene matches. The CDR3 contains 18 residues. CDR1 and CDR2 from the germline V gene are SGHDT and YYEEEE. CDR3 nucleotides: TGTGCCAGCAGCTCACTCAATATACCGACAGGGACTAATGAAAAACTGTTTTTT. It is translated as CASSSLNIPTGTNEKLFF.

V and J are TRBV6-4 and TRBJ1-2; D is uncertain. Germline values: CDR1 MRHNA, CDR2 SNTAGT. This CDR3 has 14 residues. The V gene lost 0 bases and the J gene lost 4 bases, with 9 bases spanning the gap. The CDR3 DNA reads TGTGCCAGCAGTGACTCTGGCCAGGCCTATGGCTACACCTTC. Translating gives CASSDSGQAYGYTF.

V usage is TRBV13 and J usage is TRBJ2-7; 7 positions match TRBD2. Trimming cost V 0 bases and J 3 bases; bases outside gene matches: 11. This CDR3 region has 17 residues. Germline lookup yields CDR1 PRHDT and CDR2 FYEKMQ (reference sequence). CDR3: CASSLGHWGTKDYEQYF. The CDR3 nucleotides are TGTGCCAGCAGCTTAGGCCACTGGGGGACTAAGGACTACGAGCAGTACTTC.

Comments on this clone: At one end, the junction sequence differs from germline, possibly due to a read error. The chain combines TRBV28 with TRBJ1-4; maybe TRBD1 (6 bases). The CDR3 covers 16 residues. Per germline, CDR1 MDHEN and CDR2 SYDVKM. CDR3 protein: CASRLKSGVGNEKPFF. Here the CDR3 DNA reads TGTGCCAGCAGGCTGAAATCAGGGGTGGGAAATGAAAAACCGTTTTTT.

V usage is TRBV19 and J usage is TRBJ1-5, with TRBD1 as a possible D gene (5 bases). V was pared by 5 bases and J by 3 bases, with 11 bases between. The germline gives CDR1 LNHDA, CDR2 SQIVND (reference sequence). This CDR3 has 14 residues. CDR3 sequence reads: CASSERQFNQPQHF. The CDR3 DNA is TGTGCCAGTAGTGAACGACAGTTCAATCAGCCCCAGCATTTT.